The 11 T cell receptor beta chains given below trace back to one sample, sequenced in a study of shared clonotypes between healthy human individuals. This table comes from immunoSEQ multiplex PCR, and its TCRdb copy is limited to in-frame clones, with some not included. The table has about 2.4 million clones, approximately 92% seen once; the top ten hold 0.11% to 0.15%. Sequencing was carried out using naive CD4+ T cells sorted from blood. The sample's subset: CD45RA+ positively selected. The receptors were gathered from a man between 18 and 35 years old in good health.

The CDR3 DNA reads as TGTGCCAGCAGCCTAAGAGGTCCGGACCCTTACGAGCAGTACTTC. Translated: CASSLRGPDPYEQYF. This chain links TRBV5-4 with TRBJ2-7; D gene uncertain. The ends were cut back, 4 bases at V and 4 bases at J, with 18 bases in the middle. CDR3 length: 15 amino acids. Germline V gives CDR1 SGHNT, CDR2 YYREEE (reference sequence).

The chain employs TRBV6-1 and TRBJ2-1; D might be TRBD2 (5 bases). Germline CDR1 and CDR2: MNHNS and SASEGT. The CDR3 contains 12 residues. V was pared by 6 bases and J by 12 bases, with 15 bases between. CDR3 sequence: CASRTGRSGQFF. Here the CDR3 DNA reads TGTGCCAGCAGGACGGGAAGATCCGGGCAGTTCTTC.

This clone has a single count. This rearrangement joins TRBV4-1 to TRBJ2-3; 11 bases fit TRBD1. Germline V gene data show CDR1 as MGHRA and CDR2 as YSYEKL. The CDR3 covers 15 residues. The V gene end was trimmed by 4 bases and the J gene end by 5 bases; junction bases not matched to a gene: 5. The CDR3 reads CASSRGTGGRDTQYF. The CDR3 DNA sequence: TGCGCCAGCAGCCGCGGGACAGGGGGAAGAGATACGCAGTATTTT.

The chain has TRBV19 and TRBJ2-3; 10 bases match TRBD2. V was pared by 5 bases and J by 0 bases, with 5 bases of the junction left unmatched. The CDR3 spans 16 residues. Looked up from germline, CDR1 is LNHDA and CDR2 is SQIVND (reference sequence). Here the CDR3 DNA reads TGTGCCAGTAGTCTACTAGCGGGGAAAAGCACAGATACGCAGTATTTT. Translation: CASSLLAGKSTDTQYF.

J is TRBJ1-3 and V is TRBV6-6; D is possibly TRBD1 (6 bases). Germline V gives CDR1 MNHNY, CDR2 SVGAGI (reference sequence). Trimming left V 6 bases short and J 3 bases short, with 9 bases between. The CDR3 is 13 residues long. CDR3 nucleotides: TGTGCCAGCAGGCCAGGGGTTGGAAACACCATATATTTT. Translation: CASRPGVGNTIYF.

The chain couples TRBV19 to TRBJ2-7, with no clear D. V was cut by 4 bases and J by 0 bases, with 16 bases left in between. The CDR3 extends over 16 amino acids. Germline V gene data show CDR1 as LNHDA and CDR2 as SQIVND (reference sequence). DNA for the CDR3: TGTGCCAGTAGTAAAAGATTGGACCCGAGCTCCTACGAGCAGTACTTC. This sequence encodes CASSKRLDPSSYEQYF.

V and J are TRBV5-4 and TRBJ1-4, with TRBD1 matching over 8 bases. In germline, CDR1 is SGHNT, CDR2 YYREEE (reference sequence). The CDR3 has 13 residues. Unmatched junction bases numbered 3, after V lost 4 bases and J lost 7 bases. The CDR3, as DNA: TGTGCCAGCAGCCAAGACAGGGGTGAAAAACTGTTTTTT. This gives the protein CASSQDRGEKLFF.

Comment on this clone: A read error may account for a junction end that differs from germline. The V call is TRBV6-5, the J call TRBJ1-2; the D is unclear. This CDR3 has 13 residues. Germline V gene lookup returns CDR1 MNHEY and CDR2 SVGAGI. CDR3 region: CAISDTGDYGYTF. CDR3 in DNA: TGTGCCATCAGTGACACCGGGGACTATGGCTACACCTTC.

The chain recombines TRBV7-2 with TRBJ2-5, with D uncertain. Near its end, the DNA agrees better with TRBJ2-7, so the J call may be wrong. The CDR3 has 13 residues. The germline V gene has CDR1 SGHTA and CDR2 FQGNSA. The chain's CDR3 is CASSFLRLHEQYF. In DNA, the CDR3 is TGTGCCAGCAGCTTCCTCCGTCTCCACGAGCAGTACTTC.

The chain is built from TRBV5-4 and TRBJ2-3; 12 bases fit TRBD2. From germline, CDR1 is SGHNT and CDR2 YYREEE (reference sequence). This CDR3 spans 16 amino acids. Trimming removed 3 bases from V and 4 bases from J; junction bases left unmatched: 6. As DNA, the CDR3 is TGTGCCAGCAGCTACCCAGCTAGCGGGAGGGCAGATACGCAGTATTTT. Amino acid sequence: CASSYPASGRADTQYF.

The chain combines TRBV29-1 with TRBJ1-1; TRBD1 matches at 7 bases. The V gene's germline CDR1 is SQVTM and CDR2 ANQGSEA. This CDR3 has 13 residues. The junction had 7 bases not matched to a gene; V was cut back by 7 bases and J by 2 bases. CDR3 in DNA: TGCAGCGGACAGGGAGGCGGAAACACTGAAGCTTTCTTT. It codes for CSGQGGGNTEAFF.